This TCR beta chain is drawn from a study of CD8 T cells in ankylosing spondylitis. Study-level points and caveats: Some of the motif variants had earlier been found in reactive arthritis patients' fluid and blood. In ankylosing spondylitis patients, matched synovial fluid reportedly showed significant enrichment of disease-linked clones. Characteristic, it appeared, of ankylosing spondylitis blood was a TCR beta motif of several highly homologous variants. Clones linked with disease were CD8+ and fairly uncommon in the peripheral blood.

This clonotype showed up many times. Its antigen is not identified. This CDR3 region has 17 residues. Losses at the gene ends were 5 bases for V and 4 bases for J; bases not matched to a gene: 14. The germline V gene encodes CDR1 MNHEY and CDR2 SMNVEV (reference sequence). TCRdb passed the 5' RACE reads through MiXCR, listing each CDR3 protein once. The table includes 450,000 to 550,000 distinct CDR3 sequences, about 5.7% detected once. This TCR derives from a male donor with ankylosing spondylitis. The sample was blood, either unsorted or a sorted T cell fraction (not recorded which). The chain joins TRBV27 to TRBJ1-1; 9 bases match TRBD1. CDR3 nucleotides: TGTGCCAGCAGTCCGATACAGGGGGCGGGAGAAGGCACTGAAGCTTTCTTT. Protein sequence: CASSPIQGAGEGTEAFF.